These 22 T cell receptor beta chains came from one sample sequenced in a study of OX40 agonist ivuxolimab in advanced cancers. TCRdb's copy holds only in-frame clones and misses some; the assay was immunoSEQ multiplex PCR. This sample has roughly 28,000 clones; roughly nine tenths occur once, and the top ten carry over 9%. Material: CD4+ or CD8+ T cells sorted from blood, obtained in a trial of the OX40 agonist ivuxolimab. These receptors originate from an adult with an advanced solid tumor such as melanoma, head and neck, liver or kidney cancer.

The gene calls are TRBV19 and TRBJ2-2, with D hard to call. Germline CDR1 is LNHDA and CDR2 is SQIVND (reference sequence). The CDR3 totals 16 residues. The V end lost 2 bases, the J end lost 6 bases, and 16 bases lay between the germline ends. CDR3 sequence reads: CASSIQSPPTPGELFF. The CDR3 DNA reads TGTGCCAGTAGTATACAAAGCCCCCCGACGCCCGGGGAGCTGTTTTTT. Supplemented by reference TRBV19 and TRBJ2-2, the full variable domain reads DGGITQSPKYLFRKEGQNVTLSCEQNLNHDAMYWYRQDPGQGLRLIYYSQIVNDFQKGDIAEGYSVSREKKESFPLTVTSAQKNPTAFYLCASSIQSPPTPGELFFGEGSRLTVL.

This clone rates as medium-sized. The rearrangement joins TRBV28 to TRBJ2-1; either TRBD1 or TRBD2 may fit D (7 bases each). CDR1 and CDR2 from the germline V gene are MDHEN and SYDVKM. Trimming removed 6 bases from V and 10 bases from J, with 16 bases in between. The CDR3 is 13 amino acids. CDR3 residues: CASSAGGAGEQFF. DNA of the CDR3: TGTGCCAGCAGCGCAGGGGGGGCCGGGGAGCAGTTCTTC.

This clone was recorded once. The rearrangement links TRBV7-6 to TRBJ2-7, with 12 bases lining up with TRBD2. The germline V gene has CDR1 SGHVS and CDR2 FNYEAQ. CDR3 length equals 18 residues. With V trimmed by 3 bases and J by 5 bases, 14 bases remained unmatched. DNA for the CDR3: TGTGCCAGCAGCTTTTGGTCTAGCGGGGGGGCTAGTCCCAACGAGCAGTACTTC. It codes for CASSFWSSGGASPNEQYF.

CDR3 DNA sequence: TGTGCTAGTGTATCCCCCGGGACAGGGCACGAGCAGTACTTC. It codes for CASVSPGTGHEQYF. The chain joins TRBV12-5 to TRBJ2-7, with TRBD1 matching 9 bases. In germline, CDR1 is LGHNT, CDR2 FRNRAP. J was trimmed by 5 bases and V by 7 bases; bases with no gene match: 9. This CDR3 comprises 14 residues.

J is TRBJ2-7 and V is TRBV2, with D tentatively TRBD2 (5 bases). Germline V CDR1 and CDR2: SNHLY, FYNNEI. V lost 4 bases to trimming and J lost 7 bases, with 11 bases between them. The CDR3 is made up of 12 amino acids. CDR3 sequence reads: CASSAGGWEQYF. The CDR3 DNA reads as TGTGCCAGCAGTGCAGGCGGGTGGGAGCAGTACTTC.

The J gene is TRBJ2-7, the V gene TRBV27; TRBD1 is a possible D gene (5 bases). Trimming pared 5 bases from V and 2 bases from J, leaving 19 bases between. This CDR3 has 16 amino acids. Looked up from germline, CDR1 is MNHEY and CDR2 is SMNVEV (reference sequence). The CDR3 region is CASSPRTHRSPYEQYF. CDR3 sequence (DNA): TGTGCCAGCAGTCCCCGGACCCACAGGAGTCCCTACGAGCAGTACTTC.

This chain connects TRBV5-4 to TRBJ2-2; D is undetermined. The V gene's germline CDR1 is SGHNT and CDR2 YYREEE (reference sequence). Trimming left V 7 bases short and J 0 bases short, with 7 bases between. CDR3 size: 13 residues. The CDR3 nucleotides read TGTGCCAGCTCCGGCGCGAACACCGGGGAGCTGTTTTTT. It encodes CASSGANTGELFF.

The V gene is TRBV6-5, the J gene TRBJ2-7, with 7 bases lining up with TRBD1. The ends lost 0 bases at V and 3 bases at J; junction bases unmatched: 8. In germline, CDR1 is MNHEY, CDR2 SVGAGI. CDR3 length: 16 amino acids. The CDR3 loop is CASSYSGTADFYEQYF. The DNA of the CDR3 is TGTGCCAGCAGTTACTCGGGGACAGCGGACTTCTACGAGCAGTACTTC.

The CDR3 loop is CASSQDLGISHEQYF. CDR3 DNA sequence: TGTGCCAGCAGCCAAGATCTGGGCATCTCGCACGAGCAGTACTTC. This chain uses TRBV14 with TRBJ2-7; D not resolved. Germline CDR1 is SGHDN and CDR2 is FVKESK. The V end lost 0 bases, the J end lost 5 bases, and 14 bases lay between the germline ends. This CDR3 contains 15 residues.

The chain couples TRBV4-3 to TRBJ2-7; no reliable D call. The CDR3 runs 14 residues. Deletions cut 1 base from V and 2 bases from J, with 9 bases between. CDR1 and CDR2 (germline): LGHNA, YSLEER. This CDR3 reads CASSQGNWAYEQYF. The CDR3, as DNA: TGCGCCAGCAGCCAAGGGAACTGGGCCTACGAGCAGTACTTC.

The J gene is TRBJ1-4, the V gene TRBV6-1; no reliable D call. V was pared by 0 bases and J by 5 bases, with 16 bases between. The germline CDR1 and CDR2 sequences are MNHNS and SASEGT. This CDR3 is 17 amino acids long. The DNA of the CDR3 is TGTGCCAGCAGTGAAGCGCTCGGTTGGGGTCTAAATGAAAAACTGTTTTTT. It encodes CASSEALGWGLNEKLFF.

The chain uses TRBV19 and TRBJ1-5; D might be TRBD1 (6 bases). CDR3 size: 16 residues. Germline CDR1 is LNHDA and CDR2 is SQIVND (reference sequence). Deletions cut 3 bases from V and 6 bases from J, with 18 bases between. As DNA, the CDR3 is TGTGCCAGTAGTATTTGGTCTCGGGGGGCAAGTCAGCCCCAGCATTTT. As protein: CASSIWSRGASQPQHF.

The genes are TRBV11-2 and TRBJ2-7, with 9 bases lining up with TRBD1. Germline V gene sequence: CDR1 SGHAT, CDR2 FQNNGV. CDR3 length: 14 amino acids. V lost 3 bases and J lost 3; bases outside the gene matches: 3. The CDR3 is CASSFGTGNYEQYF. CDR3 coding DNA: TGTGCCAGCAGCTTCGGGACAGGGAACTACGAGCAGTACTTC.

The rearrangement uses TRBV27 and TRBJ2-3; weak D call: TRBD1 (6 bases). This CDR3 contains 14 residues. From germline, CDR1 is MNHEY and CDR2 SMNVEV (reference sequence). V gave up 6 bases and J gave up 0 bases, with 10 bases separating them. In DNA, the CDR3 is TGTGCCAGCAGGGAGACAGGAAGCACAGATACGCAGTATTTT. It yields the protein CASRETGSTDTQYF.

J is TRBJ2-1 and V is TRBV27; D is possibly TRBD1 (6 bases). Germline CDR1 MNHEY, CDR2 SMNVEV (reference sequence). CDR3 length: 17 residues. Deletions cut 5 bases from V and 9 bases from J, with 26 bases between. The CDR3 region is CASSIGTPDTLYFEQFF. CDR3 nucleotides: TGTGCCAGCAGTATTGGGACACCTGACACCCTTTATTTTGAGCAGTTCTTC.

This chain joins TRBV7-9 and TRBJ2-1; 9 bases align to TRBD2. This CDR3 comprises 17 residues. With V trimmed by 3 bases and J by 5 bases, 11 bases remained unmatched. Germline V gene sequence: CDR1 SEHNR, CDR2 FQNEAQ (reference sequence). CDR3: CASSFGWLLAGNNEQFF. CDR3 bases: TGTGCCAGCAGCTTCGGGTGGTTACTAGCGGGCAACAATGAGCAGTTCTTC. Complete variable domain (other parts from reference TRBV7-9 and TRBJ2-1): DTGVSQNPRHKITKRGQNVTFRCDPISEHNRLYWYRQTLGQGPEFLTYFQNEAQLEKSRLLSDRFSAERPKGSFSTLEIQRTEQGDSAMYLCASSFGWLLAGNNEQFFGPGTRLTVL.

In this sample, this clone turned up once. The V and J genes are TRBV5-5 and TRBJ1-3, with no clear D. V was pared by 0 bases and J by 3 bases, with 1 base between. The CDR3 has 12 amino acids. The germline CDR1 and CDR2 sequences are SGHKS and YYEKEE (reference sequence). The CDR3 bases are TGTGCCAGCAGCTTGGATGGAAACACCATATATTTT. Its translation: CASSLDGNTIYF. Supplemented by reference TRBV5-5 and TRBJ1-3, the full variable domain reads DAGVTQSPTHLIKTRGQQVTLRCSPISGHKSVSWYQQVLGQGPQFIFQYYEKEERGRGNFPDRFSARQFPNYSSELNVNALLLGDSALYLCASSLDGNTIYFGEGSWLTVV.

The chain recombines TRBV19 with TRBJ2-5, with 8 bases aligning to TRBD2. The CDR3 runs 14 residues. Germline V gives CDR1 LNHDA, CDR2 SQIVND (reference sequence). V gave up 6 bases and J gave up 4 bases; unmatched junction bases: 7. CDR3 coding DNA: TGTGCCAGTAGCTCGAGCGGGGGCCTAGAGACCCAGTACTTC. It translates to CASSSSGGLETQYF.

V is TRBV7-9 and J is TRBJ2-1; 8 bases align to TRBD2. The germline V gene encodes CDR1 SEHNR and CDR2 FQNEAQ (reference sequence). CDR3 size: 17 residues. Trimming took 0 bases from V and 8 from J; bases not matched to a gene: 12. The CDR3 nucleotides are TGTGCCAGCAGCTTAGCGAAGGCGAGCGGGAGATTTTATGAGCAGTTCTTC. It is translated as CASSLAKASGRFYEQFF.

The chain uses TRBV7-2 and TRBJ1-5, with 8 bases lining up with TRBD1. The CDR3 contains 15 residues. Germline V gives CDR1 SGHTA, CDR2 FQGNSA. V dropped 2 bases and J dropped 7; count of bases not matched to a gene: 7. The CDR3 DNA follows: TGTGCCAGCAGCTTATGGCAGGGGGCTAACCAGCCCCAGCATTTT. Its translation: CASSLWQGANQPQHF.

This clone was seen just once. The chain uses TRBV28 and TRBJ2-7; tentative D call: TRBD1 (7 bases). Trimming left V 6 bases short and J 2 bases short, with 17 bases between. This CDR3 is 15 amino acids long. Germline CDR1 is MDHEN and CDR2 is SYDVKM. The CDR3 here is CASRLEGARTYEQYF. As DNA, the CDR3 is TGTGCCAGCAGGCTGGAGGGGGCCCGAACCTACGAGCAGTACTTC.

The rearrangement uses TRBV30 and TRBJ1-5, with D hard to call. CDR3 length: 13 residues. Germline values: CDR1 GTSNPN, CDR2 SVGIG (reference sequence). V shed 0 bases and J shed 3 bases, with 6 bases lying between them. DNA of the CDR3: TGTGCCTGGAGTGTAGGAGTCAATCAGCCCCAGCATTTT. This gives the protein CAWSVGVNQPQHF. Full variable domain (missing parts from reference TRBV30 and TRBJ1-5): SQTIHQWPATLVQPVGSPLSLECTVEGTSNPNLYWYRQAAGRGLQLLFYSVGIGQISSEVPQNLSASRPQDRQFILSSKKLLLSDSGFYLCAWSVGVNQPQHFGDGTRLSIL.